The 12 T cell receptor beta chains reported below all come from one sample, sequenced in a study of quantifying T cell responses using KT2 cells. Study summary: cDNA was made from DNase-treated RNA using alpha and beta constant primers.

Each cDNA got a UMI-containing oligo ligated at its 3' end. First-round PCR used about 4 cycles and beta primers RC1.1 and RC1.2 covering TRBC1 and TRBC2. TCRdb processed the UMI-ligation and nested PCR reads anew with MiXCR; each CDR3 protein has one entry. The data hold tens of thousands of distinct CDR3 sequences, with 11% observed a single time. Sequencing was carried out using PBMCs spiked with cells of the T cell clone KT2. The receptors shown here come from a human donor.

Concerning this clonotype itself: Being one base from a much bigger clone, this may be a read error. The gene calls are TRBV5-1 and TRBJ2-1; D is possibly TRBD2 (5 bases). Per germline, CDR1 SGHRS and CDR2 YFSETQ. CDR3 length: 16 amino acids. This CDR3 is CASSLGNLGSYNVQFF. The CDR3 DNA reads TGCGCCAGCAGCTTGGGAAACCTTGGGAGTTACAATGTGCAGTTCTTC.

About this clonotype itself: The junction shows a germline mismatch at one end, possibly a read error. The chain is built from TRBV20-1 and TRBJ1-4; D is unclear. Germline V gives CDR1 DFQATT, CDR2 SNEGSKA (reference sequence). This CDR3 region has 15 residues. CDR3 region: CSAPVYAGLYDKLFF. The CDR3 nucleotides read TGCAGTGCCCCCGTGTACGCAGGACTTTATGATAAACTGTTTTTT.

J is TRBJ2-1 and V is TRBV12-3 or TRBV12-4; TRBD2 matches at 7 bases. With 11 bases clipped from V and 4 bases from J, the junction kept 8 bases outside the gene matches. The CDR3 contains 13 residues. The chain's CDR3 is CACSSGTYNEQFF. The CDR3 DNA reads TGTGCCTGCTCTAGCGGCACGTACAATGAGCAGTTCTTC.

With regard to this clonotype: A read error is possible here, since a much larger clone lies one base away. The rearrangement links TRBV29-1 to TRBJ2-7; 7 bases agree with TRBD1. Germline values: CDR1 SQVTM, CDR2 ANQGSEA. This CDR3 has 12 residues. V shed 7 bases, J shed 3 bases, and the junction held 6 bases outside the gene matches. CDR3 nucleotide sequence: TGCAGCGCCCAGGGACAGATCTACGAGCAGTACTTC. Translated: CSAQGQIYEQYF.

In its sample, this clonotype was seen a few times. The chain couples TRBV18 to TRBJ2-3; 7 nucleotides align to TRBD1. The CDR3 is 17 residues long. CDR1 and CDR2 (germline): KGHSH, LQKENI. The ends lost 0 bases at V and 0 bases at J; junction bases unmatched: 6. This CDR3 is CASSPPGTDYSTDTQYF. As DNA, the CDR3 is TGTGCCAGCTCACCACCCGGGACAGATTATAGCACAGATACGCAGTATTTT. Supplemented by reference TRBV18 and TRBJ2-3, the full variable domain reads NAGVMQNPRHLVRRRGQEARLRCSPMKGHSHVYWYRQLPEEGLKFMVYLQKENIIDESGMPKERFSAEFPKEGPSILRIQQVVRGDSAAYFCASSPPGTDYSTDTQYFGPGTRLTVL.

This clonotype was counted only a few times. The CDR3 region has the DNA TGTGCCAGTAAGGCGGGAGTCGGAACCGGGGAGCTGTTTTTT. Translating it yields CASKAGVGTGELFF. The chain carries TRBV19 and TRBJ2-2, with TRBD2 matching over 7 bases. The CDR3 extends over 14 amino acids. The germline gives CDR1 LNHDA, CDR2 SQIVND (reference sequence). Losses at the gene ends were 7 bases for V and 5 bases for J; bases not matched to a gene: 7.

At least ten counts were recorded for this clonotype. The J gene is TRBJ2-7, the V gene TRBV2; 10 nucleotides align to TRBD1. The CDR3 runs 14 residues. The germline V gene has CDR1 SNHLY and CDR2 FYNNEI. V was pared by 9 bases and J by 3 bases, with 8 bases of the junction left unmatched. This chain's CDR3 is CASRTGTGVYEQYF. DNA for the CDR3: TGTGCCAGTAGAACCGGGACAGGGGTCTACGAGCAGTACTTC.

Ten or more counts support this clonotype. The rearrangement joins TRBV7-2 to TRBJ2-3, with unresolved D. The V end was cut by 2 bases, the J end by 2 bases, with 5 bases between. The CDR3 totals 13 residues. The germline V gene has CDR1 SGHTA and CDR2 FQGNSA. CDR3: CASSLWLTDTQYF. The DNA for the CDR3 is TGTGCCAGCAGCTTATGGCTCACAGATACGCAGTATTTT.

The genes are TRBV18 and TRBJ2-3, with 8 bases fitting TRBD1. The CDR3 loop spans 13 amino acids. Germline CDR1 and CDR2: KGHSH and LQKENI. V lost 3 bases and J lost 6; bases outside the gene matches: 2. The CDR3 sequence: CASSPNRGDTQYF. The CDR3 DNA sequence: TGTGCCAGCTCACCGAACAGGGGGGATACGCAGTATTTT. Variable domain in full (rest from reference TRBV18 and TRBJ2-3): NAGVMQNPRHLVRRRGQEARLRCSPMKGHSHVYWYRQLPEEGLKFMVYLQKENIIDESGMPKERFSAEFPKEGPSILRIQQVVRGDSAAYFCASSPNRGDTQYFGPGTRLTVL.

This clonotype has a count of ten or more. This chain connects TRBV5-7 to TRBJ2-7, with 8 bases aligning to TRBD1. TRBV5-7 is recorded as an ORF, its role being uncertain. The CDR3 loop spans 15 amino acids. V lost 4 bases, J lost 0 bases, and 6 bases stayed unmatched. CDR3 in amino acids: CASSSRDRHSYEQYF. DNA for the CDR3: TGTGCCAGCAGCAGCCGGGACAGGCACTCCTACGAGCAGTACTTC.

This clonotype has at least ten counts. This chain's CDR3 is CSATDSSYEQYF. CDR3 in DNA: TGCAGTGCCACAGACAGCTCCTACGAGCAGTACTTC. The chain joins TRBV20-1 to TRBJ2-7; D may be TRBD1 (5 bases). From germline, CDR1 is DFQATT and CDR2 SNEGSKA (reference sequence). V dropped 6 bases and J dropped 0 bases, with 9 bases sitting between them. This CDR3 is built from 12 residues.

This clonotype has at least ten counts. The J gene is TRBJ1-6, the V gene TRBV2, with 10 bases aligning to TRBD1. Germline CDR1 SNHLY, CDR2 FYNNEI. The V gene end was trimmed by 7 bases and the J gene end by 10 bases; junction bases not matched to a gene: 4. CDR3 length: 13 amino acids. CDR3 DNA sequence: TGTGCCAGCATGGACAGGGGGGACTCACCCCTCCACTTT. Protein: CASMDRGDSPLHF. Looking up the rest from reference TRBV2 and TRBJ1-6 gives the full variable domain: EPEVTQTPSHQVTQMGQEVILRCVPISNHLYFYWYRQILGQKVEFLVSFYNNEISEKSEIFDDQFSVERPDGSNFTLKIRSTKLEDSAMYFCASMDRGDSPLHFGNGTRLTVT.